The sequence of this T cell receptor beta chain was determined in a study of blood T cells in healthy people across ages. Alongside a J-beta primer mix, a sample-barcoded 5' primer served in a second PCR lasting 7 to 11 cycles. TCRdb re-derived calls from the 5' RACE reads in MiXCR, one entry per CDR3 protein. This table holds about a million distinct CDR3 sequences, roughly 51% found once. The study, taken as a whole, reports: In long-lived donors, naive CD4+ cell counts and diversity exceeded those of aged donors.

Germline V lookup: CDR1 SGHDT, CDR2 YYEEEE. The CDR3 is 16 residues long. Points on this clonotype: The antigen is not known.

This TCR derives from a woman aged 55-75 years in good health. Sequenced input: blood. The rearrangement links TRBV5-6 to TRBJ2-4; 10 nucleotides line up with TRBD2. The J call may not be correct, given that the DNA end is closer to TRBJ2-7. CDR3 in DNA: TGTGCCAGCAGCTCCTTACTAGCGGGGTACACCTACGAGCAGTACTTC. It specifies CASSSLLAGYTYEQYF.